A single sample is the source of the 16 T cell receptor beta chains below, sequenced in a study of T cell responses to AZD1222 COVID-19 vaccine. Sequenced by immunoSEQ multiplex PCR; TCRdb stores in-frame clones only, minus some. Of about 120,000 clones listed, 75% to 95% are singletons. The sequencing here drew on peripheral blood, taken on day 0 of AZD1222 vaccination. The receptors stem from an adult in good health.

The chain joins TRBV7-2 to TRBJ2-7; 11 positions agree with TRBD2. The junction had 5 bases not matched to a gene; V was cut back by 5 bases and J by 2 bases. Germline V CDR1 and CDR2: SGHTA, FQGNSA. The CDR3 extends over 15 amino acids. DNA of the CDR3: TGTGCCAGCAGCCTACTAGCGGGAGACCCCTACGAGCAGTACTTC. Translated, it gives CASSLLAGDPYEQYF.

The rearrangement links TRBV6-5 to TRBJ2-2, with a weak D call TRBD1 (6 bases). The germline CDR1 and CDR2 sequences are MNHEY and SVGAGI. With 0 bases removed from V and 7 bases from J, the gap between germline ends came to 12 bases. CDR3 length: 15 residues. The CDR3 DNA sequence: TGTGCCAGCAGTTACTCGGAAACAGGGCGCGGGGAGCTGTTTTTT. Its protein product is CASSYSETGRGELFF.

The chain employs TRBV3-1 (or the pseudogene TRBV3-2) and TRBJ1-2; weak D call: TRBD1 (5 bases). The CDR3 length is 14 residues. Deletions cut 1 base from V and 4 bases from J, with 10 bases between. Germline V CDR1 and CDR2: LGHDT, YNNKEL (reference sequence). CDR3 sequence reads: CASSQAGRGYGYTF. The CDR3 nucleotides are TGTGCCAGCAGCCAAGCAGGGAGGGGCTATGGCTACACCTTC.

In DNA form, the CDR3 reads TGTGCCACCAGTGATCGCGGGAGGCGGTATGAGCAGTTCTTC. Amino acid sequence: CATSDRGRRYEQFF. The chain joins TRBV24-1 to TRBJ2-1, with 8 bases identical to TRBD2. The V segment lost 3 bases and the J segment 8 bases; nucleotides outside the gene matches: 5. Germline CDR1 is KGHDR and CDR2 is SFDVKD. This CDR3 has 14 residues.

The chain couples TRBV10-3 to TRBJ2-1; TRBD2 agrees at 7 bases. There are 14 residues in the CDR3. J gave up 7 bases and V 5 bases, and 8 bases lay outside the gene matches. Germline lookup yields CDR1 ENHRY and CDR2 SYGVKD. CDR3 nucleotide sequence: TGTGCCATCAGTTGGGAGGGCCGATATAATGAGCAGTTCTTC. Translating gives CAISWEGRYNEQFF.

This clone has a single count. The V gene is TRBV6-5, the J gene TRBJ2-7; the match to TRBD2 covers 10 bases. CDR1 MNHEY and CDR2 SVGAGI come from the germline V gene. Trimming took 7 bases from V and 2 from J; bases not matched to a gene: 8. The CDR3 contains 15 residues. The CDR3 region has the DNA TGTGCCAGCATTCTAACCGGGACTAGCGCCTACGAGCAGTACTTC. Amino acids: CASILTGTSAYEQYF.

By its share, this clone is medium-sized. This sequence joins TRBV6-4 and TRBJ2-2; tentatively, D is TRBD1 (6 bases). The CDR3 has 17 residues. Looked up from germline, CDR1 is MRHNA and CDR2 is SNTAGT. V lost 0 bases and J lost 3, with 14 bases in between. The CDR3 DNA reads as TGTGCCAGCAGTGACTCGGAACAGGGAAGAGACACCGGGGAGCTGTTTTTT. Its translation is CASSDSEQGRDTGELFF.

The rearrangement links TRBV7-6 to TRBJ2-1; 9 bases line up with TRBD2. In germline, CDR1 is SGHVS, CDR2 FNYEAQ. The trim removed 2 bases at V and 10 bases at J, leaving 9 bases unmatched. The CDR3 has 15 residues. The CDR3, as DNA: TGTGCCAGCAGCTTATATCTAGGGCGGGAGGGCGAGCAGTTCTTC. It is translated as CASSLYLGREGEQFF.

The chain uses TRBV30 and TRBJ1-2; a possible D gene is TRBD1 (6 bases). Trimming took 2 bases from V and 8 from J, leaving 18 bases between them. This CDR3 has 14 residues. Germline V gene lookup returns CDR1 GTSNPN and CDR2 SVGIG (reference sequence). This chain's CDR3 is CAWSPPGGRWGYTF. CDR3 coding DNA: TGTGCCTGGAGTCCGCCGGGGGGCCGGTGGGGCTACACCTTC.

This clone was picked up one time. The chain joins TRBV14 to TRBJ2-2; D is undetermined. This CDR3 region has 9 residues. The germline V gene encodes CDR1 SGHDN and CDR2 FVKESK. This CDR3 reads CAQAGELFF. CDR3 in DNA: TGTGCTCAGGCCGGGGAGCTGTTTTTT.

This clone was counted once. The gene calls are TRBV19 and TRBJ2-1; 16 bases are a match to TRBD2. The CDR3 sequence is 16 residues long. Germline CDR1 and CDR2: LNHDA and SQIVND (reference sequence). V shed 3 bases, J shed 8 bases, and the junction held 4 bases outside the gene matches. CDR3 in amino acids: CASSIGTSGRVYEQFF. For the CDR3, the DNA is TGTGCCAGTAGTATTGGGACTAGCGGGAGGGTATATGAGCAGTTCTTC.

CDR3 sequence: CASSARTGTEAFF. CDR3 DNA sequence: TGTGCCAGCAGCGCTAGGACAGGCACTGAAGCTTTCTTT. The V gene is TRBV9, the J gene TRBJ1-1, with 7 nucleotides matching TRBD1. The CDR3 spans 13 residues. The V gene end was trimmed by 3 bases and the J gene end by 4 bases; junction bases not matched to a gene: 3. The V gene's germline CDR1 is SGDLS and CDR2 YYNGEE. The full variable domain, completed using reference TRBV9 and TRBJ1-1, is DSGVTQTPKHLITATGQRVTLRCSPRSGDLSVYWYQQSLDQGLQFLIQYYNGEERAKGNILERFSAQQFPDLHSELNLSSLELGDSALYFCASSARTGTEAFFGQGTRLTVV.

The gene calls are TRBV6-5 and TRBJ1-1; D may be TRBD1 (5 bases). Trimming shortened V by 6 bases and J by 3 bases, and 14 bases separated the two germline ends. CDR1 is MNHEY, CDR2 SVGAGI, per germline. The CDR3 has 14 residues. CDR3 nucleotides: TGTGCCAGCAGAGGTCAAGAACAGGACACTGAAGCTTTCTTT. The encoded protein is CASRGQEQDTEAFF.

The chain is built from TRBV18 and TRBJ2-7; D unresolved. Looked up from germline, CDR1 is KGHSH and CDR2 is LQKENI. This CDR3 is built from 12 residues. V was trimmed by 4 bases and J by 4 bases, leaving 8 bases between them. CDR3 sequence (DNA): TGTGCCAGCTCACTCCAGCCTTACGAGCAGTACTTC. As protein: CASSLQPYEQYF. Full variable domain (rest looked up from reference TRBV18 and TRBJ2-7): NAGVMQNPRHLVRRRGQEARLRCSPMKGHSHVYWYRQLPEEGLKFMVYLQKENIIDESGMPKERFSAEFPKEGPSILRIQQVVRGDSAAYFCASSLQPYEQYFGPGTRLTVT.

This clone was counted a single time. This rearrangement joins TRBV3-1 (or the pseudogene TRBV3-2) to TRBJ1-2; the D is unclear. This CDR3 contains 13 residues. V lost 0 bases and J lost 8, with 10 bases in between. Germline assignment: CDR1 LGHDT and CDR2 YNNKEL (reference sequence). The CDR3 reads CASSQEFPWGYTF. For the CDR3, the DNA is TGTGCCAGCAGCCAAGAGTTCCCGTGGGGCTACACCTTC.

The chain is built from TRBV19 and TRBJ2-5; 11 positions agree with TRBD2. V lost 8 bases to trimming and J lost 7 bases; unmatched junction nucleotides: 9. CDR3 size: 14 residues. CDR1 is LNHDA, CDR2 SQIVND, per germline (reference sequence). This chain's CDR3 is CASSTSGVPGTQYF. As DNA, the CDR3 is TGTGCCAGTTCGACTAGCGGGGTACCTGGGACCCAGTACTTC.